One sample yielded the 14 T cell receptor beta chains listed below, sequenced in a study of shared clonotypes between healthy human individuals. Using immunoSEQ multiplex PCR, the repertoire was profiled, and TCRdb retains in-frame clones only, with some absent. The sample lists more than 2 million clones, approximately 95% occurring once. CD45RO negativity and positive selection for CCR7 defined naive CD8 cells, a population that excluded terminally differentiated effector memory CD45RA+ cells. Source material: naive CD8+ T cells sorted from blood. These receptors were taken from a man younger than 30 in good health.

V usage is TRBV7-6 and J usage is TRBJ1-4; 8 bases are a match to TRBD1. The CDR3 loop spans 14 amino acids. The germline gives CDR1 SGHVS, CDR2 FNYEAQ. V shed 4 bases, J shed 7 bases, and the junction held 5 bases outside the gene matches. The DNA for the CDR3 is TGTGCCAGCAGCTCGCGGACAGGGAGTGAAAAACTGTTTTTT. This codes for CASSSRTGSEKLFF.

In the case of this clone: This sample also contains other DNA sequences that code for the same CDR3. The rearrangement links TRBV30 to TRBJ2-7; D is ambiguous. Trimming took off 0 bases at V and 4 bases at J, with 7 bases between the two ends. CDR1 is GTSNPN and CDR2 is SVGIG in the germline V gene (reference sequence). The length of the CDR3 is 12 residues. CDR3 bases: TGTGCCTGGAGTGTAGCTCCTTACGAGCAGTACTTC. It yields the protein CAWSVAPYEQYF.

J is TRBJ2-7 and V is TRBV7-8, with 9 positions matching TRBD2. The V segment lost 0 bases and the J segment 3 bases; nucleotides outside the gene matches: 9. From germline, CDR1 is SGHVS and CDR2 FQNEAQ. This CDR3 has 17 residues. The CDR3 spells CASSLAVSGRLGYEQYF. CDR3 nucleotide sequence: TGTGCCAGCAGCTTAGCGGTCAGCGGGAGGCTTGGCTACGAGCAGTACTTC.

The V call is TRBV30, the J call TRBJ1-2; D perhaps matches TRBD1 (5 bases). Trimming took 3 bases from V and 8 from J, leaving 19 bases between them. Germline V gene data show CDR1 as GTSNPN and CDR2 as SVGIG (reference sequence). This CDR3 region has 14 residues. In DNA form, the CDR3 reads TGTGCCTGGAGGGGGGGTCTTAACTTGCTGGGCTACACCTTC. Translation: CAWRGGLNLLGYTF.

This clone was counted many times. The identical CDR3 is also encoded by other nucleotide sequences in the sample. The chain employs TRBV29-1 and TRBJ1-1; D uncertain. Germline V gene sequence: CDR1 SQVTM, CDR2 ANQGSEA. The CDR3 is 12 amino acids. V was trimmed by 2 bases and J by 1 base, leaving 5 bases between them. CDR3 in DNA: TGCAGCGTTGAAAAGGGGAACACTGAAGCTTTCTTT. Amino acid sequence: CSVEKGNTEAFF.

Remarks on this clone: Other DNA sequences of this sample code for an identical CDR3. The chain has TRBV5-4 and TRBJ2-7; 8 nucleotides line up with TRBD1. The CDR3 loop spans 15 amino acids. V was pared by 2 bases and J by 0 bases, with 4 bases of the junction left unmatched. Per germline, CDR1 SGHNT and CDR2 YYREEE (reference sequence). This CDR3 is CASSLGQGSSYEQYF. DNA for the CDR3: TGTGCCAGCAGCTTAGGACAGGGATCCTCCTACGAGCAGTACTTC.

CDR3 in DNA: TGTGCCAGCAGCACAAATCGGGTGGGAGGTAAGAATGAGCAGTTCTTC. Its protein is CASSTNRVGGKNEQFF. This rearrangement joins TRBV9 to TRBJ2-1; tentative D call: TRBD2 (6 bases). Trimming stripped 4 bases from V and 7 bases from J, with 21 bases between. Looked up from germline, CDR1 is SGDLS and CDR2 is YYNGEE. The CDR3 covers 16 residues.

V is TRBV18 and J is TRBJ2-5; 7 bases match TRBD1. This CDR3 is built from 21 residues. Trimming at V came to 0 bases and at J to 3 bases, leaving 22 bases not matched to a gene. The germline V gene encodes CDR1 KGHSH and CDR2 LQKENI. The CDR3 reads CASSPPIQSGFSRGLKETQYF. The CDR3 nucleotides are TGTGCCAGCTCACCACCTATCCAAAGTGGGTTCTCGAGGGGGCTTAAAGAGACCCAGTACTTC.

V gene TRBV10-2 combines with J gene TRBJ1-3, with unresolved D. With 0 bases removed from V and 0 bases from J, the gap between germline ends came to 12 bases. This CDR3 spans 17 amino acids. Germline V gene lookup returns CDR1 WSHSY and CDR2 SAAADI. CDR3 nucleotide sequence: TGCGCCAGCAGTGAGTCGATATTTCCCAGCTCTGGAAACACCATATATTTT. This sequence encodes CASSESIFPSSGNTIYF.

This chain uses TRBV2 with TRBJ2-1, with 9 bases fitting TRBD2. V dropped 6 bases and J dropped 5; count of bases not matched to a gene: 8. The CDR3 is 15 amino acids. The germline V gene has CDR1 SNHLY and CDR2 FYNNEI. CDR3 sequence: CASRGEREANNEQFF. In DNA, the CDR3 is TGTGCCAGCAGGGGTGAGCGGGAGGCTAACAATGAGCAGTTCTTC.

The J gene is TRBJ2-5, the V gene TRBV6-5; 7 bases align to TRBD2. The CDR3 has 16 amino acids. J gave up 5 bases and V 2 bases, and 11 bases lay outside the gene matches. Germline V lookup: CDR1 MNHEY, CDR2 SVGAGI. This chain's CDR3 is CASSYLKEEGGETQYF. CDR3 in DNA: TGTGCCAGCAGTTACCTGAAAGAGGAGGGAGGGGAGACCCAGTACTTC.

With regard to this clone: Different DNA sequences within this sample yield the same CDR3. V gene TRBV11-2 combines with J gene TRBJ2-7; D might be TRBD1 (6 bases). V lost 6 bases and J lost 1, with 7 bases in between. Per the germline V gene, CDR1 is SGHAT and CDR2 is FQNNGV. The CDR3 has 12 amino acids. The DNA of the CDR3 is TGTGCCAGCAGTACAGGGTCCTACGAGCAGTACTTC. Amino acid sequence: CASSTGSYEQYF.

Points on this clone: In the same sample, other DNA sequences code for this CDR3. The chain employs TRBV27 and TRBJ2-1; D call uncertain. The CDR3 contains 12 residues. From germline, CDR1 is MNHEY and CDR2 SMNVEV (reference sequence). V lost 5 bases to trimming and J lost 4 bases, with 6 bases between them. The CDR3 sequence: CASSHRYNEQFF. The CDR3 DNA reads as TGTGCCAGCAGTCACAGATACAATGAGCAGTTCTTC.

J is TRBJ1-1 and V is TRBV6-5, with 7 bases fitting TRBD1. CDR1 and CDR2 (germline): MNHEY, SVGAGI. Unmatched junction bases numbered 11, after V lost 8 bases and J lost 2 bases. The CDR3 totals 15 residues. CDR3 DNA sequence: TGTGCCAGCGGCCCAATCAGGGGGTTCAACACTGAAGCTTTCTTT. This gives the protein CASGPIRGFNTEAFF.